Following are 23 T cell receptor beta chains from one sample sequenced in a study of cytomegalovirus exposure and HLA in healthy donors. The study ran its PCR with 60 Vbeta and 13 Jbeta primers. Clones were sequenced by immunoSEQ multiplex PCR, and TCRdb holds only the in-frame ones, with some missing. The table includes over 200,000 clones, about 80% detected once. Sequencing used PBMCs. The receptors derive from a woman aged 40-49 years in good health and CMV-seronegative.

This clone is a singleton in its sample. This chain connects TRBV30 to TRBJ1-1, with 8 bases matching TRBD1. Germline CDR1 GTSNPN, CDR2 SVGIG (reference sequence). The CDR3 runs 12 residues. V was clipped by 2 bases and J by 8 bases; unmatched bases: 4. CDR3 amino acids: CAWSLDREEAFF. DNA of the CDR3: TGTGCCTGGAGTCTGGACAGGGAGGAAGCTTTCTTT. The full variable domain, rest sourced from reference TRBV30 and TRBJ1-1, is SQTIHQWPATLVQPVGSPLSLECTVEGTSNPNLYWYRQAAGRGLQLLFYSVGIGQISSEVPQNLSASRPQDRQFILSSKKLLLSDSGFYLCAWSLDREEAFFGQGTRLTVV.

V gene TRBV30 combines with J gene TRBJ1-1; no reliable D call. The CDR3 has 15 residues. Trimming took 2 bases from V and 0 from J, leaving 13 bases between them. Germline assignment: CDR1 GTSNPN and CDR2 SVGIG (reference sequence). The CDR3 loop reads CAWSSLSLLNTEAFF. As DNA, the CDR3 is TGTGCCTGGAGTTCCTTAAGCCTTCTGAACACTGAAGCTTTCTTT.

The rearrangement uses TRBV30 and TRBJ2-5; 9 bases align to TRBD1. The J call may be in error: the DNA end matches TRBJ2-7 better. The CDR3 totals 15 residues. Germline CDR1 reads GTSNPN; CDR2 reads SVGIG (reference sequence). CDR3 sequence: CAWSFGQGRSYEQYF. Written as DNA, the CDR3 is TGTGCCTGGAGTTTCGGACAGGGGAGGTCCTACGAGCAGTACTTC.

The CDR3 coding sequence is TGTGCCAGCCAGGTGATGGGCGAGCAGTACTTC. Its protein product is CASQVMGEQYF. The J gene is TRBJ2-7, the V gene TRBV2; D not resolved. Germline assignment: CDR1 SNHLY and CDR2 FYNNEI. The CDR3 is 11 amino acids. The V and J ends lost 8 bases and 6 bases respectively, with 11 bases between them.

This chain connects TRBV11-3 to TRBJ1-2; no firm D call. This CDR3 spans 14 amino acids. Trimming stripped 1 base from V and 4 bases from J, with 10 bases between. The V gene's germline CDR1 is SGHNT and CDR2 YENEEA. The CDR3 bases are TGTGCCAGCAGCTTAGCTGGAGGTCCCTATGGCTACACCTTC. Its translation: CASSLAGGPYGYTF.

The chain employs TRBV21-1 and TRBJ2-7; TRBD1, as called in the table, went unchecked against the DNA. TRBV21-1 is a listed pseudogene. The CDR3 length is 14 residues. CDR3 DNA: TGTGCCACCCCAAGACACGCCCGCTCCTACGAGCAGTACTTC. Its protein is CATPRHARSYEQYF.

This clone was detected once. The chain combines TRBV7-3 with TRBJ1-6; tentatively, D is TRBD1 (6 bases). The ends were cut back, 6 bases at V and 10 bases at J, with 13 bases in the middle. This CDR3 contains 13 residues. Germline assignment: CDR1 SGHTA and CDR2 FQGTGA. The CDR3 DNA is TGTGCCAGCAGTATAAACAGGGTCTCACCCCTCCACTTT. Translating it yields CASSINRVSPLHF.

The chain has TRBV19 and TRBJ1-2; 7 bases fit TRBD1. The CDR3 loop spans 13 amino acids. Germline assignment: CDR1 LNHDA and CDR2 SQIVND (reference sequence). V dropped 3 bases and J dropped 8; count of bases not matched to a gene: 6. CDR3 nucleotides: TGTGCCAGTAGTATCAGGGACAGCCGAGGCTACACCTTC. Its translation: CASSIRDSRGYTF.

This rearrangement joins TRBV7-6 to TRBJ2-2; a weak D match, TRBD1 (5 bases). The V gene lost 5 bases and the J gene lost 3 bases, with 22 bases spanning the gap. The CDR3 loop spans 18 amino acids. The germline V gene has CDR1 SGHVS and CDR2 FNYEAQ. The CDR3 loop is CASSRRRDSHEYTGELFF. CDR3 coding DNA: TGTGCCAGCAGCCGCAGGAGAGACAGCCACGAGTACACCGGGGAGCTGTTTTTT.

The chain uses TRBV4-1 and TRBJ2-7; a possible D gene is TRBD2 (6 bases). V lost 0 bases, J lost 4 bases, and 19 bases lay in between. Germline V gene sequence: CDR1 MGHRA, CDR2 YSYEKL. CDR3 length: 17 residues. CDR3 sequence (DNA): TGCGCCAGCAGCCAAGAAAACATGGCAGCGGGCGTGTACGAGCAGTACTTC. Its protein product is CASSQENMAAGVYEQYF.

The J gene is TRBJ2-1, the V gene TRBV27; D may be TRBD2 (5 bases). This CDR3 region has 15 residues. In germline, CDR1 is MNHEY, CDR2 SMNVEV (reference sequence). Trimming pared 5 bases from V and 0 bases from J, leaving 11 bases between. Written as DNA, the CDR3 is TGTGCCAGCAGTCCCCGGGGTGGCTCCTACAATGAGCAGTTCTTC. Protein product: CASSPRGGSYNEQFF.

DNA for the CDR3: TGTGCCAGCAGCGCGGGTCAGAGCAATCAGCCCCAGCATTTT. Encoded protein: CASSAGQSNQPQHF. The chain uses TRBV7-9 and TRBJ1-5; D gene ambiguous. Trimming left V 5 bases short and J 1 base short, with 9 bases between. Germline loops: CDR1 SEHNR, CDR2 FQNEAQ (reference sequence). The CDR3 spans 14 residues.

The chain combines TRBV11-3 with TRBJ2-1, with TRBD2 identical over 7 bases. The V gene end was trimmed by 11 bases and the J gene end by 3 bases; junction bases not matched to a gene: 10. Germline V gene lookup returns CDR1 SGHNT and CDR2 YENEEA. The CDR3 is made up of 14 amino acids. The CDR3 DNA follows: TGTGCCTCAGCAGACCGGGACTACTACAATGAGCAGTTCTTC. Its protein is CASADRDYYNEQFF.

J is TRBJ2-5 and V is TRBV9; D is perhaps TRBD1 (8 bases). V shed 3 bases and J shed 2 bases, with 17 bases lying between them. The CDR3 sequence is 16 residues long. In germline, CDR1 is SGDLS, CDR2 YYNGEE. CDR3 region: CASSATGGRGQETQYF. CDR3 DNA: TGTGCCAGCAGCGCCACAGGGGGGCGGGGGCAAGAGACCCAGTACTTC.

The V and J genes are TRBV12-5 and TRBJ1-3; D perhaps matches TRBD1 (5 bases). The germline gives CDR1 LGHNT, CDR2 FRNRAP. V lost 5 bases and J 0 bases, leaving 17 bases between the germline ends. The CDR3 has 17 residues. CDR3 nucleotides: TGTGCTAGTGGTCCCTACTCCAAGACAGTCTCTGGAAACACCATATATTTT. It is translated as CASGPYSKTVSGNTIYF.

The J gene is TRBJ2-2, the V gene TRBV5-5; D not resolved. The CDR3 is 12 residues long. The V end was cut by 5 bases, the J end by 5 bases, with 7 bases between. Germline V gene data show CDR1 as SGHKS and CDR2 as YYEKEE (reference sequence). In DNA form, the CDR3 reads TGTGCCAGCAGGGCAGTAACCGGGGAGCTGTTTTTT. Its protein is CASRAVTGELFF.

The gene calls are TRBV30 and TRBJ1-2; TRBD1 matches 8 bases. Trimming took 4 bases from V and 5 from J; bases not matched to a gene: 9. This CDR3 is built from 14 residues. Per the germline V gene, CDR1 is GTSNPN and CDR2 is SVGIG (reference sequence). CDR3 in amino acids: CAWIETGATYGYTF. In nucleotides, the CDR3 is TGTGCCTGGATTGAGACAGGGGCGACATATGGCTACACCTTC.

This clone was recorded once. This chain joins TRBV29-1 and TRBJ1-2; D is unresolved. The V gene's germline CDR1 is SQVTM and CDR2 ANQGSEA. Trimming shortened V by 5 bases and J by 0 bases, and 13 bases separated the two germline ends. The CDR3 length is 14 residues. CDR3 sequence reads: CSVSADTANYGYTF. CDR3 bases: TGCAGCGTTTCGGCGGATACCGCTAACTATGGCTACACCTTC. Supplemented by reference TRBV29-1 and TRBJ1-2, the full variable domain reads SAVISQKPSRDICQRGTSLTIQCQVDSQVTMMFWYRQQPGQSLTLIATANQGSEATYESGFVIDKFPISRPNLTFSTLTVSNMSPEDSSIYLCSVSADTANYGYTFGSGTRLTVV.

This chain connects TRBV6-5 to TRBJ1-2; D is ambiguous. The CDR3 has 13 residues. Trimming took off 2 bases at V and 6 bases at J, with 10 bases between the two ends. Germline V gene lookup returns CDR1 MNHEY and CDR2 SVGAGI. CDR3 sequence: CASSYRGLDGYTF. In nucleotides, the CDR3 is TGTGCCAGCAGTTACAGAGGGTTAGATGGCTACACCTTC.

This rearrangement joins TRBV6-6 to TRBJ1-1, with D unresolved. This CDR3 has 15 amino acids. The V end lost 5 bases, the J end lost 4 bases, and 17 bases lay between the germline ends. The germline CDR1 and CDR2 sequences are MNHNY and SVGAGI (reference sequence). CDR3 nucleotide sequence: TGTGCCAGCAGTACCCAGCGGACGGGCGGCACTGAAGCTTTCTTT. Translated, it gives CASSTQRTGGTEAFF.

In this sample, this clone turned up once. V and J are TRBV9 and TRBJ2-6, with no clear D. Germline assignment: CDR1 SGDLS and CDR2 YYNGEE. Trimming removed 4 bases from V and 2 bases from J, with 16 bases in between. The CDR3 consists of 17 residues. The CDR3 sequence: CASSPRIARTGANVLTF. The CDR3 DNA follows: TGTGCCAGCAGCCCCCGGATCGCCAGGACTGGGGCCAACGTCCTGACTTTC.

J is TRBJ2-5 and V is TRBV27; TRBD1 matches at 7 bases. With the DNA end fitting TRBJ2-7 better, the J assignment may be wrong. Germline V gene data show CDR1 as MNHEY and CDR2 as SMNVEV (reference sequence). The CDR3 is made up of 16 amino acids. The CDR3 bases are TGTGCCAGCAGTTTTTCCGTAGGGGACAGTCCCTACGAGCAGTACTTC. Its translation: CASSFSVGDSPYEQYF.

J is TRBJ2-7 and V is TRBV9, with a weak D call TRBD2 (6 bases). V gave up 3 bases and J gave up 4 bases, with 11 bases separating them. The germline CDR1 and CDR2 sequences are SGDLS and YYNGEE. The CDR3 has 13 residues. CDR3 bases: TGTGCCAGCAGCGACTTGACTAGTTACGAGCAGTACTTC. As protein: CASSDLTSYEQYF.